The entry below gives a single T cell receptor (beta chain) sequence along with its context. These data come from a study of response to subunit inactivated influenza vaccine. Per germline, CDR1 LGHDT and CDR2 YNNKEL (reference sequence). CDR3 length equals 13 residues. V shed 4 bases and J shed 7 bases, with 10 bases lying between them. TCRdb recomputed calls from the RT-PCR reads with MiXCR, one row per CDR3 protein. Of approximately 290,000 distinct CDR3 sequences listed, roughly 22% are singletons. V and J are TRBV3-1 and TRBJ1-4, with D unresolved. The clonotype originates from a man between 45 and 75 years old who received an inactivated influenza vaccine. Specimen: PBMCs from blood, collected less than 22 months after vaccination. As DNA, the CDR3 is TGTGCCAGCAGCCTCCGCGTAAGTGAAAAACTGTTTTTT. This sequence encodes CASSLRVSEKLFF.